Sequencing of this TCR beta chain was carried out in a study of blood T cells in healthy people across ages. The authors ran a second PCR of 7 to 11 cycles using a sample-barcoded 5' primer and a J-beta primer mix. A tag from a template-switch adaptor with 12 random nucleotides marked each cDNA molecule. TCRdb analysed the 5' RACE reads with MiXCR anew, one entry per CDR3 protein. The sample shows 700,000 to 950,000 distinct CDR3 sequences, about three fifths of them seen only once. Caucasian, healthy and from Russia, the donors were aged between roughly 6 and 95. Peripheral blood from each donor was collected in a volume of 8.5 to 10 milliliters. The sequencing input was blood. The TCR comes from a man aged 25-45 years in good health.

The CDR3: CFVEGEYEQYF. The CDR3 DNA follows: TGCTTTGTGGAGGGAGAGTACGAGCAGTACTTC. The chain has TRBV20-1 and TRBJ2-7, with D tentatively TRBD2 (6 bases). The CDR3 consists of 11 residues. The germline V gene encodes CDR1 DFQATT and CDR2 SNEGSKA (reference sequence).